The clone carrying this T cell receptor beta chain has only a few counts. No antigen is known for it. Researchers drew blood RNA from unsorted whole blood and extracted germline DNA as well. The data belong to a study of tumor-infiltrating lymphocytes in primary liver carcinoma. Study context: Those enrolled were patients of both sexes, who were aged 30 to 69 years. Roughly 3.65 to 7.13 million productive TCRbeta reads came from each sample, comparable across tissue types. Study-level findings and limits: Whereas tumor region pairs overlapped more, tumor-adjacent and tumor-blood pairs overlapped less. CD8+ and CD4+ repertoires went uncompared, the samples being bulk unsorted.

Production of TCR beta cDNA used around 0.45 ug total RNA together with a constant-region primer. It was through three nested multiplex PCR rounds of slightly modified ARM-PCR that TCR beta libraries arose. Via MiXCR, TCRdb re-called the multiplex PCR reads, giving one row per CDR3 protein. The sample records approximately 330,000 distinct CDR3 sequences, around three fifths being singletons. Sequencing was performed on peripheral blood. The sequence was collected from a man in his forties with primary liver carcinoma and hepatitis B virus infection.

The CDR3 here is CASSTLDRGSDTEAFF. DNA for the CDR3: TGTGCCAGCAGCACATTAGACAGGGGCTCGGACACTGAAGCTTTCTTT. The genes are TRBV5-6 and TRBJ1-1; TRBD1 matches 8 bases. Unmatched junction bases numbered 11, after V lost 4 bases and J lost 3 bases. The CDR3 is 16 residues long. In germline, CDR1 is SGHDT, CDR2 YYEEEE.